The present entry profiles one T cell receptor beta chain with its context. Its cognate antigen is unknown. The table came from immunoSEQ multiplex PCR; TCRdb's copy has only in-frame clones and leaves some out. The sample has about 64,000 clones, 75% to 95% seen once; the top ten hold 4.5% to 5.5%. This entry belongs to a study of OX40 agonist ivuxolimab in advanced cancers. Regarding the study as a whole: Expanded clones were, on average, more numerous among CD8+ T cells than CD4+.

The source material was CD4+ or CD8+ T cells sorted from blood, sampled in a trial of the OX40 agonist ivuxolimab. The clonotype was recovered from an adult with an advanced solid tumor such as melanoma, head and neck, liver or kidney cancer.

CDR3 residues: CSARHGNEQFF. Here the CDR3 DNA reads TGCAGTGCTAGACACGGGAATGAGCAGTTCTTC. The V call is TRBV20-1, the J call TRBJ2-1; D gene unclear. Trimming left V 2 bases short and J 7 bases short, with 6 bases between. The CDR3 is made up of 11 amino acids. Germline lookup yields CDR1 DFQATT and CDR2 SNEGSKA (reference sequence).